These 25 T cell receptor beta chains were sequenced from one sample in a study of blood T cell repertoires in COVID-19 (TCRdb year 2020). The library relied on the immunoSEQ multiplex PCR assay. Drawn from immuneACCESS, this table holds only the in-frame rearrangements with V and J called that TCRdb kept. Clones are partly lost; checked studies trace under half to an unresolved V gene and leave the rest unexplained. The sample table records around 67,000 clones; 70% to 90% of these occur just once. The leading ten clones occupy approximately 20% of the sample. Sample: peripheral blood. The receptors stem from an elderly woman with acute or convalescent COVID-19.

This clone was recorded at least ten times. The V and J genes are TRBV2 and TRBJ2-2; weak D call: TRBD1 (6 bases). V was trimmed by 6 bases and J by 6 bases, leaving 8 bases between them. The CDR3 is 12 residues long. Germline CDR1 and CDR2: SNHLY and FYNNEI. CDR3: CASSWTAGELFF. The CDR3 bases are TGTGCCAGCAGCTGGACAGCCGGGGAGCTGTTTTTT.

This clone was counted only a few times. The DNA of the CDR3 is TGTGCCAGCAGTTCAGATCAGGGAGGAGGGCAGCCCCAGCATTTT. Protein: CASSSDQGGGQPQHF. The V call is TRBV28, the J call TRBJ1-5; tentatively, D is TRBD1 (5 bases). There are 15 residues in the CDR3. CDR1 MDHEN and CDR2 SYDVKM come from the germline V gene. The V and J ends lost 4 bases and 7 bases respectively, with 17 bases between them.

The chain has TRBV5-1 and TRBJ1-1; D not resolved. The V gene's germline CDR1 is SGHRS and CDR2 YFSETQ. Trimming shortened V by 4 bases and J by 2 bases, and 15 bases separated the two germline ends. The CDR3 runs 15 residues. DNA of the CDR3: TGCGCCAGCAGCCTTTCTTTGTTGGCTAACACTGAAGCTTTCTTT. Its protein product is CASSLSLLANTEAFF.

CDR3 DNA: TGTGCCACCTCCTCGGGGGGACAGGGAACAGATACGCAGTATTTT. It codes for CATSSGGQGTDTQYF. The chain is built from TRBV24-1 and TRBJ2-3, with 9 bases that match TRBD1. V was pared by 9 bases and J by 3 bases, with 9 bases of the junction left unmatched. The germline gives CDR1 KGHDR, CDR2 SFDVKD. The CDR3 runs to 15 residues.

The chain joins TRBV5-4 to TRBJ2-3; 12 bases agree with TRBD2. Trimming at V came to 3 bases and at J to 6 bases, leaving 5 bases not matched to a gene. Germline loops: CDR1 SGHNT, CDR2 YYREEE (reference sequence). The CDR3 extends over 15 amino acids. CDR3: CASSSSGGAADTQYF. CDR3 in DNA: TGTGCCAGCAGCTCTAGCGGGGGGGCCGCGGATACGCAGTATTTT.

This clone was observed once. The chain combines TRBV5-1 with TRBJ2-7; D call uncertain. The CDR3 contains 14 residues. CDR1 and CDR2 (germline): SGHRS, YFSETQ. V gave up 7 bases and J gave up 2 bases, with 16 bases separating them. DNA of the CDR3: TGCGCCAGCCACCACCCTACCAGCGCCTACGAGCAGTACTTC. Translating gives CASHHPTSAYEQYF.

The genes are TRBV29-1 and TRBJ2-3; 8 positions agree with TRBD2. After removal of 6 bases from V and 4 bases from J, the junction contained 6 bases not matched to a gene. The CDR3 extends over 13 amino acids. The germline V gene encodes CDR1 SQVTM and CDR2 ANQGSEA. CDR3 region: CSVREGRADTQYF. Here the CDR3 DNA reads TGCAGCGTCCGGGAGGGCCGTGCAGATACGCAGTATTTT.

The CDR3 sequence: CASSMGPRGQETQYF. The CDR3, as DNA: TGTGCCAGCAGCATGGGGCCGAGGGGGCAAGAGACCCAGTACTTC. The chain has TRBV9 and TRBJ2-5; possible D gene TRBD1, 6 bases. This CDR3 is built from 15 residues. V lost 4 bases, J lost 2 bases, and 15 bases lay in between. Germline-derived CDR1 and CDR2 are SGDLS and YYNGEE.

The rearrangement uses TRBV23-1 and TRBJ2-7, with TRBD1 identical over 8 bases. TRBV23-1 is identified as an open reading frame with a role that is uncertain. Unmatched junction bases numbered 6, after V lost 7 bases and J lost 4 bases. The CDR3 contains 13 residues. The CDR3 bases are TGCGCCAGCACCGGGACAGGTCAATACGAGCAGTACTTC. Residues: CASTGTGQYEQYF.

This chain uses TRBV4-2 with TRBJ1-2; D not resolved. CDR1 and CDR2 from the germline V gene are LGHNA and YNFKEQ. The CDR3 runs to 15 residues. Trimming cost V 3 bases and J 1 base, with 12 bases left between them. The CDR3 DNA is TGTGCCAGCAGCCAGACACGTGGACTTAACTATGGCTACACCTTC. Amino acid sequence: CASSQTRGLNYGYTF.

The gene calls are TRBV3-1 (or the pseudogene TRBV3-2) and TRBJ1-6, with 7 bases lining up with TRBD1. The CDR3 length is 16 residues. CDR1 and CDR2 from the germline V gene are LGHDT and YNNKEL (reference sequence). J lost 11 bases, V lost 1 base, and 11 bases had no gene match. CDR3 region: CASSQARTGNLPPLHF. CDR3 nucleotide sequence: TGTGCCAGCAGCCAAGCCCGGACAGGAAACTTGCCACCCCTCCACTTT.

The V and J genes are TRBV6-5 and TRBJ1-6, with D hard to call. Per germline, CDR1 MNHEY and CDR2 SVGAGI. This CDR3 spans 16 amino acids. Trimming shortened V by 0 bases and J by 6 bases, and 12 bases separated the two germline ends. CDR3 nucleotide sequence: TGTGCCAGCAGTTACTCGAGCCTGGCGGGTAATTCACCCCTCCACTTT. Translated, it gives CASSYSSLAGNSPLHF.

V usage is TRBV7-8 and J usage is TRBJ2-7, with TRBD2 identical over 12 bases. V was clipped by 5 bases and J by 5 bases; unmatched bases: 4. Germline V gene sequence: CDR1 SGHVS, CDR2 FQNEAQ. This CDR3 has 14 amino acids. The CDR3 DNA is TGTGCCAGCAGCATACTAGCGGGAGGTAACGAGCAGTACTTC. This encodes CASSILAGGNEQYF.

V and J are TRBV7-2 and TRBJ2-5, with D tentatively TRBD1 (5 bases). Germline loops: CDR1 SGHTA, CDR2 FQGNSA. Trimming took off 5 bases at V and 2 bases at J, with 9 bases between the two ends. CDR3 length: 13 residues. CDR3 in amino acids: CASSIPGQETQYF. DNA for the CDR3: TGTGCCAGCAGCATTCCAGGGCAAGAGACCCAGTACTTC.

On this clone: Additional DNA sequences in this sample encode the identical CDR3. V gene TRBV28 combines with J gene TRBJ2-3, with D possibly being TRBD2 (6 bases). This CDR3 comprises 15 residues. V was shortened by 4 bases and J by 2 bases, with 13 bases between the two germline ends. Germline CDR1 is MDHEN and CDR2 is SYDVKM. This CDR3 reads CASSSPPGLTDTQYF. The CDR3 DNA reads TGTGCCAGCAGTTCCCCGCCGGGACTCACAGATACGCAGTATTTT.

The rearrangement uses TRBV7-8 and TRBJ2-1; 10 nucleotides agree with TRBD2. CDR3 length: 17 amino acids. J gave up 5 bases and V 5 bases, and 12 bases lay outside the gene matches. CDR1 and CDR2 (germline): SGHVS, FQNEAQ. The CDR3 nucleotides are TGTGCCAGCAGCCTCGGGCTAGCGGGGGCCCCTGACAATGAGCAGTTCTTC. This translates into CASSLGLAGAPDNEQFF.

The chain employs TRBV2 and TRBJ2-7, with 11 bases fitting TRBD1. In germline, CDR1 is SNHLY, CDR2 FYNNEI. V was clipped by 6 bases and J by 1 base; unmatched bases: 2. The CDR3 covers 14 residues. CDR3 coding DNA: TGTGCCAGCAGCGGACAGGGGGCGTCCTACGAGCAGTACTTC. It translates to CASSGQGASYEQYF. The full variable domain, its missing parts supplied by reference TRBV2 and TRBJ2-7, is EPEVTQTPSHQVTQMGQEVILRCVPISNHLYFYWYRQILGQKVEFLVSFYNNEISEKSEIFDDQFSVERPDGSNFTLKIRSTKLEDSAMYFCASSGQGASYEQYFGPGTRLTVT.

The V and J genes are TRBV5-8 and TRBJ2-4; 7 positions match TRBD2. The CDR3 extends over 15 amino acids. Trimming cost V 10 bases and J 1 base; bases outside gene matches: 11. CDR1 and CDR2 (germline): SGHTS, YDEGEE. CDR3 loop: CAGKEAGLAKNIQYF. The CDR3 bases are TGTGCCGGGAAAGAAGCGGGACTCGCCAAAAACATTCAGTACTTC.

V usage is TRBV19 and J usage is TRBJ1-5; no reliable D call. The CDR3 length is 15 residues. Germline-derived CDR1 and CDR2 are LNHDA and SQIVND (reference sequence). Trimming removed 1 base at V and 3 bases at J, with 10 bases between. The CDR3 loop is CASSIVGVTNQPQHF. The CDR3 DNA sequence: TGTGCCAGTAGTATAGTTGGAGTTACCAATCAGCCCCAGCATTTT.

The table lists this clone with a count of one. This sequence joins TRBV20-1 and TRBJ2-7; the match to TRBD2 covers 12 bases. V trimming: 3 bases; J trimming: 5 bases; junction bases outside the gene matches: 8. Germline CDR1 and CDR2: DFQATT and SNEGSKA (reference sequence). The CDR3 runs to 15 residues. The CDR3: CSASSLAGGLNEQYF. CDR3 DNA sequence: TGCAGTGCTAGTTCGCTAGCGGGGGGGCTGAACGAGCAGTACTTC.

The V gene is TRBV24-1, the J gene TRBJ1-1; tentatively, D is TRBD1 (5 bases). The CDR3 length is 15 residues. The V and J ends lost 5 bases and 1 base respectively, with 13 bases between them. From germline, CDR1 is KGHDR and CDR2 SFDVKD. CDR3 DNA sequence: TGTGCCACCAGTGGTCCCCTGGGGGGGAACACTGAAGCTTTCTTT. It yields the protein CATSGPLGGNTEAFF.

This clone was seen a single time. The rearrangement links TRBV10-3 to TRBJ2-5; TRBD1 matches 8 bases. Germline-derived CDR1 and CDR2 are ENHRY and SYGVKD. Trimming removed 3 bases from V and 5 bases from J; junction bases left unmatched: 11. CDR3 size: 16 residues. CDR3 sequence: CAISDGVQGAGETQYF. The CDR3 nucleotides read TGTGCCATCAGTGATGGAGTTCAGGGGGCGGGGGAGACCCAGTACTTC.

The chain couples TRBV5-1 to TRBJ1-1; D not certain. Germline CDR1 reads SGHRS; CDR2 reads YFSETQ. This CDR3 is built from 13 residues. V shed 0 bases and J shed 7 bases, with 10 bases lying between them. The CDR3, as DNA: TGCGCCAGCAGCTTGGACGGTCCACGTGAAGCTTTCTTT. Translating gives CASSLDGPREAFF.

This rearrangement joins TRBV28 to TRBJ2-2; TRBD2 is a possible D gene (6 bases). Germline assignment: CDR1 MDHEN and CDR2 SYDVKM. The V end was cut by 5 bases, the J end by 7 bases, with 17 bases between. This CDR3 region has 15 residues. CDR3 sequence reads: CASSEVLGGHGELFF. CDR3 DNA: TGTGCCAGCAGTGAGGTCTTGGGGGGTCACGGGGAGCTGTTTTTT. Full variable domain (rest looked up from reference TRBV28 and TRBJ2-2): DVKVTQSSRYLVKRTGEKVFLECVQDMDHENMFWYRQDPGLGLRLIYFSYDVKMKEKGDIPEGYSVSREKKERFSLILESASTNQTSMYLCASSEVLGGHGELFFGEGSRLTVL.

V gene TRBV9 combines with J gene TRBJ1-3; 8 positions match TRBD1. The CDR3 is 17 residues long. Unmatched junction bases numbered 6, after V lost 1 base and J lost 0 bases. Germline V gene data show CDR1 as SGDLS and CDR2 as YYNGEE. CDR3 loop: CASSVSPGQGSGNTIYF. The DNA of the CDR3 is TGTGCCAGCAGCGTAAGCCCAGGACAGGGCTCTGGAAACACCATATATTTT.